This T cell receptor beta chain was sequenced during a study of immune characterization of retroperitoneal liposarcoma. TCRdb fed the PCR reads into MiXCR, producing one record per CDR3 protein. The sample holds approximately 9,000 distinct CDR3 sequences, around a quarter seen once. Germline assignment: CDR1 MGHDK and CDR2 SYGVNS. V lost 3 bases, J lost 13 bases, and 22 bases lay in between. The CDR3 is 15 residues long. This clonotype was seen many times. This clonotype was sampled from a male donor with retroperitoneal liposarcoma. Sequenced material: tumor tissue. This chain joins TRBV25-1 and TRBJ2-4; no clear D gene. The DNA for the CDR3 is TGTGCCAGCAGTGATCTAAAGGACCTCATCAATGAGCAGTACTTC. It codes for CASSDLKDLINEQYF.